This T cell receptor (beta chain) was observed in a study of cytomegalovirus exposure and HLA in healthy donors. From germline, CDR1 is SQVTM and CDR2 ANQGSEA. The CDR3 sequence is 12 residues long. V was cut by 3 bases and J by 8 bases, with 13 bases left in between. This clone was seen a handful of times. The study ran its PCR with 60 Vbeta and 13 Jbeta primers. Produced via immunoSEQ multiplex PCR; TCRdb's table is partial and in-frame only. The profile covers 110,000 or so clones, with roughly 76% appearing a single time and 15% to 20% taken by the ten largest. Sequenced input: PBMCs. The V gene is TRBV29-1, the J gene TRBJ1-2; a possible D gene is TRBD1 (5 bases). The TCR sequence derives from a man aged 50 or older in good health and CMV-seropositive. The CDR3 region is CSVEGLAGGYTF. The CDR3 DNA sequence: TGCAGCGTTGAGGGACTCGCGGGAGGCTACACCTTC.